The 25 T cell receptor beta chains below come from one sample, sequenced in a study of identical twins. Each CDR3 protein gets one entry after TCRdb re-called the 5' RACE reads with MiXCR. The repertoire holds hundreds of thousands of distinct CDR3 sequences, with 8.6% as singletons. Another study also made use of these data, one on yellow fever vaccine responses in identical twins.

The sample was PBMCs. These receptors were taken from a woman under 30 in good health.

This clonotype turned up a few times. The rearrangement uses TRBV7-2 and TRBJ2-7, with 7 bases matching TRBD1. CDR1 and CDR2 (germline): SGHTA, FQGNSA. This CDR3 is 13 amino acids long. V was clipped by 6 bases and J by 3 bases; unmatched bases: 5. CDR3 bases: TGTGCCAGCAGGACGGGACAGAGCTACGAGCAGTACTTC. It specifies CASRTGQSYEQYF.

This chain links TRBV29-1 with TRBJ1-1; 12 bases are shared with TRBD1. The CDR3 is 13 residues long. The germline V gene encodes CDR1 SQVTM and CDR2 ANQGSEA. V dropped 7 bases and J dropped 5; count of bases not matched to a gene: 5. CDR3 residues: CSAQGQGATEAFF. The CDR3 DNA sequence: TGCAGCGCACAGGGACAGGGGGCGACTGAAGCTTTCTTT.

This clonotype came up a few times. The rearrangement uses TRBV18 and TRBJ2-7, with D perhaps matching TRBD2 (5 bases). CDR3 length: 14 amino acids. Per the germline V gene, CDR1 is KGHSH and CDR2 is LQKENI. V lost 2 bases to trimming and J lost 1 base, with 9 bases between them. The CDR3 bases are TGTGCCAGCTCACCATCCCGGGATTCCTACGAGCAGTACTTC. It is translated as CASSPSRDSYEQYF. Using reference TRBV18 and TRBJ2-7 for the parts outside the CDR3, the full variable domain is NAGVMQNPRHLVRRRGQEARLRCSPMKGHSHVYWYRQLPEEGLKFMVYLQKENIIDESGMPKERFSAEFPKEGPSILRIQQVVRGDSAAYFCASSPSRDSYEQYFGPGTRLTVT.

This clonotype has a handful of counts. The chain employs TRBV2 and TRBJ2-3; 8 positions agree with TRBD2. This CDR3 region has 13 residues. In germline, CDR1 is SNHLY, CDR2 FYNNEI. J lost 5 bases, V lost 8 bases, and 6 bases had no gene match. Here the CDR3 DNA reads TGTGCCAGCCGAGACGGGGGGGGAGATACGCAGTATTTT. Protein sequence: CASRDGGGDTQYF.

The chain recombines TRBV7-8 with TRBJ2-2, with D perhaps TRBD1 or TRBD2 (5 bases each). This CDR3 has 14 residues. Per germline, CDR1 SGHVS and CDR2 FQNEAQ. V shed 5 bases and J shed 2 bases, with 9 bases lying between them. The CDR3 bases are TGTGCCAGCAGCCGGGACCACAACACCGGGGAGCTGTTTTTT. Residues: CASSRDHNTGELFF.

At least ten counts were recorded for this clonotype. The CDR3 bases are TGTGCCAGCAGCGTCGACCGAGGTGGAAACACCATATATTTT. Residues: CASSVDRGGNTIYF. The chain is built from TRBV9 and TRBJ1-3, with unresolved D. Per germline, CDR1 SGDLS and CDR2 YYNGEE. CDR3 length: 14 amino acids. V was pared by 2 bases and J by 3 bases, with 9 bases between.

Only a few counts were recorded for this clonotype. Here the CDR3 DNA reads TGTGCCAGCAGCAACCCCCCACATGGAGGCGTCTTTAATTCACCCCTCCACTTT. Its translation is CASSNPPHGGVFNSPLHF. The V call is TRBV5-6, the J call TRBJ1-6; D is ambiguous. Germline CDR1 reads SGHDT; CDR2 reads YYEEEE. V lost 4 bases to trimming and J lost 6 bases, with 23 bases between them. The length of the CDR3 is 18 residues.

This clonotype was seen many times. The chain recombines TRBV11-3 with TRBJ2-7; TRBD1 matches at 9 bases. With 5 bases clipped from V and 2 bases from J, the junction kept 7 bases outside the gene matches. The CDR3 is 15 amino acids. Germline CDR1 reads SGHNT; CDR2 reads YENEEA. In DNA form, the CDR3 reads TGTGCCAGCAGCCAAGAGACAGGGGGTACCTACGAGCAGTACTTC. Its translation is CASSQETGGTYEQYF.

This clonotype was observed a few times. This chain links TRBV27 with TRBJ2-3, with D unresolved. Trimming removed 5 bases from V and 0 bases from J, with 9 bases in between. This CDR3 comprises 14 residues. CDR1 MNHEY and CDR2 SMNVEV come from the germline V gene (reference sequence). The CDR3 reads CASSPTISTDTQYF. In DNA form, the CDR3 reads TGTGCCAGCAGTCCCACGATAAGCACAGATACGCAGTATTTT.

This clonotype was seen more than once but under ten times. This chain connects TRBV4-2 to TRBJ2-1, with 7 bases identical to TRBD2. The J segment lost 0 bases and the V segment lost 0 bases, leaving 11 bases of the junction unmatched. This CDR3 is built from 19 residues. Germline V gene sequence: CDR1 LGHNA, CDR2 YNFKEQ. The CDR3 spells CASSQETAWREPSYNEQFF. The CDR3 DNA follows: TGTGCCAGCAGCCAAGAAACCGCGTGGCGGGAGCCCTCCTACAATGAGCAGTTCTTC.

CDR3 in amino acids: CASSGRTAAGEQYF. As DNA, the CDR3 is TGCGCCAGCAGCGGCAGGACAGCGGCAGGGGAGCAGTACTTC. The chain links TRBV5-1 to TRBJ2-7, with a tentative D call TRBD1 (6 bases). From germline, CDR1 is SGHRS and CDR2 YFSETQ. Deletions cut 4 bases from V and 7 bases from J, with 18 bases between. The CDR3 is 14 residues long.

This clonotype has more than one count but fewer than ten. The chain is built from TRBV27 and TRBJ1-5, with 10 bases lining up with TRBD1. The CDR3 loop spans 18 amino acids. Unmatched junction bases numbered 12, after V lost 6 bases and J lost 1 base. Germline assignment: CDR1 MNHEY and CDR2 SMNVEV (reference sequence). CDR3 region: CASRSGTGVTLSNQPQHF. The CDR3 region has the DNA TGTGCCAGCAGGTCCGGGACAGGGGTGACCCTAAGCAATCAGCCCCAGCATTTT.

This clonotype was seen only a few times. The V call is TRBV4-3, the J call TRBJ2-3; no clear D gene. Germline assignment: CDR1 LGHNA and CDR2 YSLEER. Between the trimmed V and J ends, which lost 4 bases and 2 bases, there was a span of 19 bases. This CDR3 comprises 17 residues. The CDR3 loop is CASSPHPVLSDTDTQYF. The CDR3 coding sequence is TGCGCCAGCAGCCCCCATCCAGTGCTGAGCGACACAGATACGCAGTATTTT.

This clonotype came up a few times. The chain employs TRBV29-1 and TRBJ2-2, with D maybe TRBD1 (5 bases). Trimming shortened V by 4 bases and J by 2 bases, and 8 bases separated the two germline ends. CDR3 size: 13 residues. Germline CDR1 is SQVTM and CDR2 is ANQGSEA. CDR3 amino acids: CSVGQPNTGELFF. As DNA, the CDR3 is TGCAGCGTTGGACAGCCTAACACCGGGGAGCTGTTTTTT.

J is TRBJ2-3 and V is TRBV29-1; D perhaps matches TRBD2 (6 bases). The CDR3 is 11 amino acids. Germline values: CDR1 SQVTM, CDR2 ANQGSEA. Trimming took 7 bases from V and 5 from J, leaving 10 bases between them. CDR3 protein: CSDGGRDTQYF. The CDR3 DNA sequence: TGCAGCGACGGGGGACGAGATACGCAGTATTTT.

This clonotype was picked up a small number of times. The rearrangement links TRBV29-1 to TRBJ2-5, with a weak D call TRBD1 (5 bases). CDR1 and CDR2 from the germline V gene are SQVTM and ANQGSEA. V lost 2 bases, J lost 4 bases, and 11 bases lay in between. CDR3 length equals 13 residues. The CDR3 nucleotides are TGCAGCGTTGAATTTCTAACAGGAGAGACCCAGTACTTC. It specifies CSVEFLTGETQYF.

This clonotype was found a few times. The V and J genes are TRBV7-9 and TRBJ2-7, with D possibly TRBD2 on 5 matching bases. V lost 3 bases, J lost 2 bases, and 11 bases lay in between. CDR3 size: 14 residues. Germline V gives CDR1 SEHNR, CDR2 FQNEAQ (reference sequence). The CDR3 sequence is CASSFVGVPYEQYF. Written as DNA, the CDR3 is TGTGCCAGCAGCTTCGTCGGGGTCCCCTACGAGCAGTACTTC.

This clonotype was counted only a few times. The rearrangement uses TRBV6-1 and TRBJ2-7, with 7 positions matching TRBD1. This CDR3 is 16 amino acids long. The V gene's germline CDR1 is MNHNS and CDR2 SASEGT. V lost 6 bases, J lost 2 bases, and 13 bases stayed unmatched. The CDR3 DNA follows: TGTGCCAGCAGCATCTCCGAGACAGGGTTTCCCTACGAGCAGTACTTC. Protein sequence: CASSISETGFPYEQYF.

The chain joins TRBV2 to TRBJ2-7, with 9 positions matching TRBD2. This CDR3 region has 16 residues. Germline CDR1 reads SNHLY; CDR2 reads FYNNEI. V lost 1 base, J lost 6 bases, and 10 bases stayed unmatched. The CDR3 protein is CASSEEGSGSGLEQYF. The CDR3, as DNA: TGTGCCAGCAGTGAAGAAGGTAGCGGGAGCGGCCTCGAGCAGTACTTC.

This chain connects TRBV27 to TRBJ2-7, with no clear D. The length of the CDR3 is 13 residues. Looked up from germline, CDR1 is MNHEY and CDR2 is SMNVEV (reference sequence). V was pared by 5 bases and J by 3 bases, with 11 bases between. The CDR3 bases are TGTGCCAGCAGTCCCTCAGTGATCTACGAGCAGTACTTC. Protein product: CASSPSVIYEQYF.

This clonotype was detected a few times. The V call is TRBV6-5, the J call TRBJ2-5; 7 bases line up with TRBD1. The V gene end was trimmed by 4 bases and the J gene end by 0 bases; junction bases not matched to a gene: 5. Germline V gives CDR1 MNHEY, CDR2 SVGAGI. The CDR3 consists of 15 residues. The CDR3 DNA is TGTGCCAGCAGTTCAGGGGGACCGTACCAAGAGACCCAGTACTTC. It is translated as CASSSGGPYQETQYF.

This clonotype was seen a handful of times. This chain uses TRBV30 with TRBJ2-7; D uncertain. Deletions cut 3 bases from V and 3 bases from J, with 9 bases between. The CDR3 runs 12 residues. Germline assignment: CDR1 GTSNPN and CDR2 SVGIG (reference sequence). CDR3 in DNA: TGTGCCTGGAGGGGCGCGGTCTACGAGCAGTACTTC. It translates to CAWRGAVYEQYF. The full variable domain, completed using reference TRBV30 and TRBJ2-7, is SQTIHQWPATLVQPVGSPLSLECTVEGTSNPNLYWYRQAAGRGLQLLFYSVGIGQISSEVPQNLSASRPQDRQFILSSKKLLLSDSGFYLCAWRGAVYEQYFGPGTRLTVT.

On this clonotype: A much bigger clone sits one base away, suggesting this may be a read error. The CDR3 does not close with the conserved phenylalanine or tryptophan, likely indicating a read error. The chain recombines TRBV12-3 or TRBV12-4 with TRBJ2-7; D gene ambiguous. This CDR3 contains 11 residues. The germline V and J ends were trimmed by 5 bases and 4 bases, with 6 bases remaining between them. The CDR3 DNA sequence: TGTGCCAGCAGTAAGACATACGAGCAGTACTCC. It encodes CASSKTYEQYS.

Only a few counts were recorded for this clonotype. The rearrangement links TRBV4-2 to TRBJ2-1, with D perhaps TRBD2 (6 bases). Germline V gives CDR1 LGHNA, CDR2 YNFKEQ. The CDR3 extends over 14 amino acids. V shed 3 bases and J shed 7 bases, with 13 bases lying between them. The CDR3 DNA reads TGTGCCAGCAGCCAGCCGGGAGAGGGGAATGAGCAGTTCTTC. Amino acids: CASSQPGEGNEQFF.

This clonotype was observed at least ten times. This sequence joins TRBV7-9 and TRBJ2-3, with D possibly matching TRBD1 (5 bases). CDR3 length: 13 amino acids. The V end lost 2 bases, the J end lost 6 bases, and 9 bases lay between the germline ends. Germline V lookup: CDR1 SEHNR, CDR2 FQNEAQ (reference sequence). The DNA of the CDR3 is TGTGCCAGCAGCTTACAGAAGGGGGATACGCAGTATTTT. It yields the protein CASSLQKGDTQYF.